This is a list of T cell receptor beta chains from one sample in a study of CD8 T cells in ankylosing spondylitis. TCRdb reanalysed the 5' RACE reads using MiXCR and keeps one entry per CDR3 protein. The table has a few hundred thousand distinct CDR3 sequences, roughly 11% seen once. Sequencing used blood, either unsorted or a sorted T cell fraction (not recorded which). The origin of the receptors is a female donor with ankylosing spondylitis or in good health (not recorded which). Each CDR3 is given with its conserved first and last residue. The order of the fields is J gene, D gene, V gene, clone size, CDR3 DNA, CDR3 protein. The D gene is left open where the match is weak. Size is omitted from some rows. Given values are once, few, many or a class for expanded clones.

J: TRBJ2-1
D: -
V: TRBV20-1
size: many
DNA: TGCAGTGCCGCCGGACAACGAGAGCAGTTCTTC
CDR3: CSAAGQREQFF

J: TRBJ1-5
D: -
V: TRBV15
size: many
DNA: TGTGCCACCAGCACGGGAACAAGCAATCAGCCCCAGCATTTT
CDR3: CATSTGTSNQPQHF

J: TRBJ1-1
D: -
V: TRBV6-1
size: many
DNA: TGTGCCAGCAGGGGGCTAGAGGCTGAAGCTTTCTTT
CDR3: CASRGLEAEAFF

J: TRBJ2-7
D: -
V: TRBV5-1
size: many
DNA: TGCGCCAGCAGCTTGGCCGGACGCAACGAGCAGTACTTC
CDR3: CASSLAGRNEQYF

J: TRBJ1-2
D: -
V: TRBV18
size: few
DNA: TGTGCCAGCTCACCACTAAGCTCCTGGGGGTCGGATGGCTACACCTTC
CDR3: CASSPLSSWGSDGYTF

J: TRBJ2-2
D: TRBD2
V: TRBV28
size: many
DNA: TGTGCCAGCAGCAGACTAGCGGGAGCCCCCGGGGAGCTGTTTTTT
CDR3: CASSRLAGAPGELFF

J: TRBJ1-1
D: -
V: TRBV30
size: -
DNA: TGTGCCTGGAGTGGTGGGGGGATCGAAGCTTTCTTT
CDR3: CAWSGGGIEAFF

J: TRBJ1-4
D: -
V: TRBV19
size: -
DNA: TGTGCCAGTAGGATACGGGCACAGCCGGAAAAACTGTTTTTT
CDR3: CASRIRAQPEKLFF

J: TRBJ2-1
D: -
V: TRBV5-1
size: many
DNA: TGCGCCAGCAGCTTGCCCGAGGGGCCCTACAATGAGCAGTTCTTC
CDR3: CASSLPEGPYNEQFF

J: TRBJ1-1
D: -
V: TRBV3-1
size: -
DNA: TGTGCCAGCAGCCAAGTTGGTAGAGAGTACACTGAAGCTTTCTTT
CDR3: CASSQVGREYTEAFF

J: TRBJ2-5
D: -
V: TRBV7-9
size: many
DNA: TGTGCCAGCAGCTTAGGTCTCAAAGAGACCCAGTACTTC
CDR3: CASSLGLKETQYF

J: TRBJ1-1
D: -
V: TRBV4-1
size: few
DNA: TGCGCCAGCAGCCAAGTTCCGGACACTGAAGCTTTCTTT
CDR3: CASSQVPDTEAFF

J: TRBJ2-2
D: -
V: TRBV3-1
size: -
DNA: TGTGCCAGCACCCAAGGTGGATCCGTCAGGGTGACCGGGGAGCTGTTTTTT
CDR3: CASTQGGSVRVTGELFF

J: TRBJ1-6
D: -
V: TRBV6-1
size: many
DNA: TGTGCCAGCAGGACTGGTGTTAATTCACCCCTCCACTTT
CDR3: CASRTGVNSPLHF

J: TRBJ2-7
D: TRBD1
V: TRBV20-1
size: many
DNA: TGCAGTTCCCAATCAACGACAGGGGTCTCGACCTACGAGCAGTACTTC
CDR3: CSSQSTTGVSTYEQYF

J: TRBJ2-1
D: -
V: TRBV12-3/TRBV12-4
size: few
DNA: TGTGCCAGCAGCCCCATGGGACGGACCTCCTACAATGAGCAGTTCTTC
CDR3: CASSPMGRTSYNEQFF

J: TRBJ2-7
D: TRBD1
V: TRBV5-1
size: few
DNA: TGCGCCAGCAGCTCAGACAGGGGGGGATACGAGCAGTACTTC
CDR3: CASSSDRGGYEQYF

J: TRBJ2-5
D: -
V: TRBV29-1
size: many
DNA: TGCAGCGTCGGTGACCTCACGGAGACCCAGTACTTC
CDR3: CSVGDLTETQYF

J: TRBJ1-1
D: -
V: TRBV20-1
size: few
DNA: TGCAGTGCTGGAGGTTTCGACAGGAAAAAAGGAGGGGTCACTGAAGCTTTCTTT
CDR3: CSAGGFDRKKGGVTEAFF

J: TRBJ1-1
D: -
V: TRBV7-9
size: many
DNA: TGTGCCAGCAGCTTAGATGTCAGGGCGAACACTGAAGCTTTCTTT
CDR3: CASSLDVRANTEAFF

J: TRBJ2-7
D: TRBD1
V: TRBV18
size: few
DNA: TGTGCCAGCTCACCACTGGCGGGACAGGAGACCTACGAGCAGTACTTC
CDR3: CASSPLAGQETYEQYF

J: TRBJ2-1
D: TRBD2
V: TRBV28
size: many
DNA: TGTGCCAGCAGTTGGGGACTAGCGGGATGGGGGAATGAGCAGTTCTTC
CDR3: CASSWGLAGWGNEQFF

J: TRBJ2-5
D: TRBD1
V: TRBV5-1
size: many
DNA: TGCGCCAGCAGCAAAGAAGGGACAGGACAAGAGACCCAGTACTTC
CDR3: CASSKEGTGQETQYF

J: TRBJ2-3
D: TRBD1
V: TRBV20-1
size: many
DNA: TGCAGTGCTAGAGATCGAAGGGGGCGCGCGTATACGCAGTATTTT
CDR3: CSARDRRGRAYTQYF

J: TRBJ2-3
D: TRBD2
V: TRBV6-2/TRBV6-3
size: many
DNA: TGTGCCAGCAGTCCAGGACTAGCGGGGGTCCCCAGCACAGATACGCAGTATTTT
CDR3: CASSPGLAGVPSTDTQYF

J: TRBJ1-1
D: -
V: TRBV5-6
size: -
DNA: TGTGCCAGCAGCGCCCCCCCCAGGACTGAAGCTTCCTTT
CDR3: CASSAPPRTEASF

J: TRBJ2-1
D: TRBD1
V: TRBV5-1
size: few
DNA: TGCGCCAGCAGCTTGGAGGGACAGCGTCCGGGCAATGAGCAGTTCTTC
CDR3: CASSLEGQRPGNEQFF

J: TRBJ2-7
D: TRBD1
V: TRBV7-6
size: -
DNA: TGTGCCAGCAGCAGGCGACAGGGTTCAAACGAGCAGTACTTC
CDR3: CASSRRQGSNEQYF

J: TRBJ1-2
D: TRBD1
V: TRBV5-5
size: -
DNA: TGTGCCAGCACCAGGACAGGGGGCGACAGGAACTATGGCTACACCTTC
CDR3: CASTRTGGDRNYGYTF

J: TRBJ2-3
D: -
V: TRBV4-3
size: many
DNA: TGCGCCAGCAGCCAAGAGGTTGTCAGCCTCAGGGATACGCAGTATTTT
CDR3: CASSQEVVSLRDTQYF

J: TRBJ1-2
D: TRBD1
V: TRBV20-1
size: many
DNA: TGCAGTGCTAGAGATTTGACAGGGGAAAGTGGCTACACCTTC
CDR3: CSARDLTGESGYTF

J: TRBJ2-5
D: -
V: TRBV11-2
size: few
DNA: TGTGCCAGCAGCCCTGCTGTGGGGATGCGGCGGGAGACCCAGTACTTC
CDR3: CASSPAVGMRRETQYF

J: TRBJ1-5
D: -
V: TRBV25-1
size: many
DNA: TGTGCCAGCAGAGGATGCAATCAGCCCCAGCATTTT
CDR3: CASRGCNQPQHF

J: TRBJ2-1
D: -
V: TRBV7-6
size: many
DNA: TGTGCCAGCAGCTTTGATACACTAGCTCCCCACAATGAGCAGTTCTTC
CDR3: CASSFDTLAPHNEQFF

J: TRBJ2-7
D: TRBD2
V: TRBV20-1
size: many
DNA: TGCAGTGCAAAGGTGGGCCTAGCGGGAACCTACGAGCAGTACTTC
CDR3: CSAKVGLAGTYEQYF

J: TRBJ2-1
D: -
V: TRBV7-2
size: many
DNA: TGTGCCAGCAGCTGGCACAGGAGGACCTACAATGAGCAGTTCTTC
CDR3: CASSWHRRTYNEQFF

J: TRBJ2-2
D: -
V: TRBV7-8
size: many
DNA: TGTGCCAGCAGCCCAGTTTACGGGGAGCTGTTTTTT
CDR3: CASSPVYGELFF

J: TRBJ2-1
D: -
V: TRBV11-2
size: few
DNA: TGTGCCAGCAGCCCCCCCCACACGGCCGAGTCTGAGCAGTTCTTC
CDR3: CASSPPHTAESEQFF

J: TRBJ1-6
D: -
V: TRBV18
size: many
DNA: TGTGCCAGCTCATCTTCTTTCGGGGGAAATTCACCCCTCCACTTT
CDR3: CASSSSFGGNSPLHF

J: TRBJ2-5
D: TRBD2
V: TRBV20-1
size: -
DNA: TGCAGTGCCTTGCCGGCTAGCGGGAGAGGGGAGACCCAGTACTTC
CDR3: CSALPASGRGETQYF

J: TRBJ2-5
D: -
V: TRBV25-1
size: few
DNA: TGTGCCAGCAGTGAACCCCCAAGACTATCGAGCGATCGGCCCCAAGAGACCCAGTACTTC
CDR3: CASSEPPRLSSDRPQETQYF

J: TRBJ2-3
D: TRBD2
V: TRBV7-9
size: many
DNA: TGTGCCAGCAGCTTAAATAGCGGGGGCCCACGGGGGACGCAGTATTTT
CDR3: CASSLNSGGPRGTQYF

J: TRBJ2-5
D: TRBD2
V: TRBV7-2
size: many
DNA: TGTGCCAGCAGCTTAGCTCCCTCGGGACTAGCGGGATTCCACCAAGAGACCCAGTACTTC
CDR3: CASSLAPSGLAGFHQETQYF

J: TRBJ2-7
D: -
V: TRBV12-3/TRBV12-4
size: -
DNA: TGTGCCAGCAGTTCCGGAGACAGACTTCCCGCCTACGAGCAGTACTTC
CDR3: CASSSGDRLPAYEQYF

J: TRBJ2-1
D: TRBD2
V: TRBV27
size: many
DNA: TGTGCCAGCAGTTTAAAGGCTAGCGGGAGGGTCGGCTCCTACAATGAGCAGTTCTTC
CDR3: CASSLKASGRVGSYNEQFF

J: TRBJ2-3
D: TRBD2
V: TRBV6-1
size: many
DNA: TGTGCCAGCAGCAGACGAGGGGAGCGGGAGCACCCCTTCCTGCAGTATTTT
CDR3: CASSRRGEREHPFLQYF

J: TRBJ2-6
D: TRBD1
V: TRBV11-2
size: -
DNA: TGTGCCAGCAGCTTAGGGACAGGAGACTTAGAAGGGTCTGGGGCCAACGTCCTGACTTTC
CDR3: CASSLGTGDLEGSGANVLTF

J: TRBJ2-7
D: -
V: TRBV5-1
size: many
DNA: TGCGCCAGCAGCTACCCGGACTTCGACGAGCAGTACTTC
CDR3: CASSYPDFDEQYF